This T cell receptor beta chain came from a study of shared clonotypes between healthy human individuals. In the study overall: Each donor's CD8 memory used one plate, CD8 naive two, each CD4 subset three.

Broader study findings: Clonotype sharing across a few donors was observed for about 5.5% of naive CD4 clonotypes. Non-shared clonotypes had lower generation probabilities than clonotypes shared by all four sorted-subset donors. Represented diversity (both genetic and exposure-history) was limited by the small number of donors.

CD8 cells classed as naive were CD45RO-negative and positively selected for CCR7, excluding terminally differentiated effector memory CD45RA+ cells. Profiling relied on immunoSEQ multiplex PCR, and the TCRdb table lists in-frame clones only, not all of them. The sample records around 2.1 million clones, roughly 91% being singletons. Concerning this clone itself: Its specificity is unknown.

V shed 7 bases, J shed 1 base, and the junction held 16 bases outside the gene matches. The CDR3 contains 18 residues. Germline V CDR1 and CDR2: SNHLY, FYNNEI. The TCR sequence derives from a man younger than 35 in good health. Some clones in this sample may be carry-over from other donors' samples. V usage is TRBV2 and J usage is TRBJ1-1; TRBD1 aligns across 9 bases. The sequencing input was naive CD8+ T cells from PBMCs. CDR3 coding DNA: TGTGCCAGCAAGAGTTATGGTGCAGGACAGGGGAAGAACACTGAAGCTTTCTTT. This codes for CASKSYGAGQGKNTEAFF.